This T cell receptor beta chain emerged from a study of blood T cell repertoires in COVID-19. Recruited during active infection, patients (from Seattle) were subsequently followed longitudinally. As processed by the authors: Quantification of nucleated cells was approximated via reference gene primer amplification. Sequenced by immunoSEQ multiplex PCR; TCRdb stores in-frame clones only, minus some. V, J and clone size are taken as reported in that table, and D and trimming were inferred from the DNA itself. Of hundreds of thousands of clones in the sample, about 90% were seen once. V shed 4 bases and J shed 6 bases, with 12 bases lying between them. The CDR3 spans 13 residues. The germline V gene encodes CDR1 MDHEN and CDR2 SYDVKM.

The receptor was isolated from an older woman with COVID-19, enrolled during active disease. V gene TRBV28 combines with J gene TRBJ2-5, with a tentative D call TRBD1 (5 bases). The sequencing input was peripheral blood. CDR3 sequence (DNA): TGTGCCAGCAGTTCGGCAGGGTTGAAGACCCAGTACTTC. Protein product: CASSSAGLKTQYF.